These 9 T cell receptor beta chains came from one sample sequenced in a study of cytomegalovirus exposure and HLA in healthy donors. The PCR contained 60 Vbeta and 13 Jbeta primers. The table came from immunoSEQ multiplex PCR; TCRdb's copy has only in-frame clones and leaves some out. Here the sample spans 100,000 to 150,000 clones, about 84% being singletons. The material sequenced was PBMCs. The source of these receptors is a man aged 40-49 years in good health and CMV-seronegative.

This chain connects TRBV9 to TRBJ2-1, with TRBD1 identical over 9 bases. The CDR3 length is 15 residues. The germline CDR1 and CDR2 sequences are SGDLS and YYNGEE. V gave up 0 bases and J gave up 6 bases; unmatched junction bases: 4. CDR3 DNA: TGTGCCAGCAGCGTAGAACAGGGGGCTCTCAATGAGCAGTTCTTC. Protein product: CASSVEQGALNEQFF.

The chain uses TRBV6-5 and TRBJ1-2; D remains ambiguous. V was pared by 4 bases and J by 1 base, with 4 bases between. Germline V CDR1 and CDR2: MNHEY, SVGAGI. The CDR3 totals 12 residues. CDR3 coding DNA: TGTGCCAGCAGTTCATTTAACTATGGCTACACCTTC. As protein: CASSSFNYGYTF.

This sequence joins TRBV5-4 and TRBJ1-5, with D possibly TRBD1 on 5 matching bases. The germline V gene encodes CDR1 SGHNT and CDR2 YYREEE (reference sequence). The CDR3 totals 14 residues. Trimming took 2 bases from V and 4 from J, leaving 10 bases between them. The CDR3 spells CASSLGASNQPQHF. CDR3 bases: TGTGCCAGCAGCTTAGGGGCCTCTAATCAGCCCCAGCATTTT.

CDR3 DNA: TGTGCCAGCAGCCAAGCGGACAGGGCCTACAATGAGCAGTTCTTC. As protein: CASSQADRAYNEQFF. The V and J genes are TRBV14 and TRBJ2-1; TRBD1 matches at 8 bases. This CDR3 is built from 15 residues. Per the germline V gene, CDR1 is SGHDN and CDR2 is FVKESK. The ends lost 1 base at V and 2 bases at J; junction bases unmatched: 1.

The chain couples TRBV5-8 to TRBJ2-7; D is perhaps TRBD1 (7 bases). Germline lookup yields CDR1 SGHTS and CDR2 YDEGEE. Trimming left V 4 bases short and J 0 bases short, with 14 bases between. This CDR3 has 15 residues. The CDR3 sequence: CASSRRGRSSYEQYF. The CDR3 DNA reads TGTGCCAGCAGCAGGAGGGGGCGCAGCTCCTACGAGCAGTACTTC.

This clone was counted only a few times. The V gene is TRBV6-1, the J gene TRBJ2-7; no reliable D call. The V end lost 6 bases, the J end lost 3 bases, and 9 bases lay between the germline ends. The germline CDR1 and CDR2 sequences are MNHNS and SASEGT. The CDR3 has 12 residues. The CDR3 is CASRSILYEQYF. CDR3 sequence (DNA): TGTGCCAGCAGGTCTATCCTCTACGAGCAGTACTTC.

The CDR3 DNA reads as TGTGCCAGCAGCCTACGTGGAGGGAACACTGAAGCTTTCTTT. This codes for CASSLRGGNTEAFF. V gene TRBV27 combines with J gene TRBJ1-1; no definite D call. The CDR3 loop spans 14 amino acids. The germline V and J ends were trimmed by 6 bases and 1 base, with 12 bases remaining between them. Germline V gives CDR1 MNHEY, CDR2 SMNVEV (reference sequence).

This clone was recorded once. The gene calls are TRBV28 and TRBJ1-2; TRBD1 might be the D (6 bases). V was shortened by 6 bases and J by 8 bases, with 16 bases between the two germline ends. Germline V gene sequence: CDR1 MDHEN, CDR2 SYDVKM. The CDR3 has 13 amino acids. CDR3 in DNA: TGTGCCAGCAGGTACTCACAGGGAAGGGGCTACACCTTC. It translates to CASRYSQGRGYTF.

J is TRBJ1-2 and V is TRBV19; 10 bases agree with TRBD1. The V and J ends lost 6 bases and 6 bases, in that order; junction bases with no gene match: 4. Germline V lookup: CDR1 LNHDA, CDR2 SQIVND (reference sequence). There are 13 residues in the CDR3. CDR3 protein: CASSWGQGNGYTF. The CDR3 coding sequence is TGTGCCAGTAGCTGGGGACAGGGGAATGGCTACACCTTC.